These T cell receptor beta chains were read from a single sample in a study of blood T cell repertoires in COVID-19. Clones were sequenced by immunoSEQ multiplex PCR, and TCRdb holds only the in-frame ones, with some missing. The data show fewer than 80,000 clones, around 87% seen once. The sample taken for sequencing was peripheral blood. The receptors originated from a man between 65 and 80 years old with acute or convalescent COVID-19. The CDR3 runs from the conserved cysteine through the conserved F or W. Fields, in order: J gene, D gene, clone size, V gene, CDR3 protein, CDR3 DNA. D genes are given only for firm matches. For some rows the clone size is stated as once, few or many, or as a class when expanded; others skip it.

j_call: TRBJ1-1; d_call: NA; clone_size: NA; v_call: TRBV9; cdr3_aa: CASSVRSTGNTEAFF; cdr3_nt: TGTGCCAGCAGCGTCCGTTCCACAGGGAACACTGAAGCTTTCTTT
j_call: TRBJ1-2; d_call: TRBD1; clone_size: NA; v_call: TRBV5-1; cdr3_aa: CASSAGQGVVYGYTF; cdr3_nt: TGCGCCAGCAGCGCGGGACAGGGTGTAGTCTATGGCTACACCTTC
j_call: TRBJ1-5; d_call: NA; clone_size: once; v_call: TRBV12-1; cdr3_aa: CASSLPERQGQQPQHF; cdr3_nt: TGTGCCAGCAGCTTACCCGAGCGACAGGGACAACAGCCCCAGCATTTT
j_call: TRBJ1-6; d_call: NA; clone_size: NA; v_call: TRBV5-1; cdr3_aa: CASSLGDTTYNSPLHF; cdr3_nt: TGCGCCAGCAGCTTGGGGGACACTACCTATAATTCACCCCTCCACTTT
j_call: TRBJ2-7; d_call: TRBD1; clone_size: NA; v_call: TRBV7-3; cdr3_aa: CASSLTDRDNEQYF; cdr3_nt: TGTGCCAGCAGCTTAACGGACAGGGATAACGAGCAGTACTTC
j_call: TRBJ2-1; d_call: TRBD2; clone_size: NA; v_call: TRBV7-2; cdr3_aa: CASSLESGGGNEQFF; cdr3_nt: TGTGCCAGCAGCTTGGAAAGCGGGGGGGGGAATGAGCAGTTCTTC
j_call: TRBJ1-5; d_call: TRBD1; clone_size: NA; v_call: TRBV6-5; cdr3_aa: CASRPSGGSNQPQHF; cdr3_nt: TGTGCCAGCAGACCCTCAGGGGGAAGCAATCAGCCCCAGCATTTT
j_call: TRBJ2-4; d_call: TRBD1; clone_size: once; v_call: TRBV5-1; cdr3_aa: CASSATGTGFVIQYF; cdr3_nt: TGCGCCAGCAGCGCTACCGGGACAGGGTTTGTCATTCAGTACTTC
j_call: TRBJ1-6; d_call: TRBD1; clone_size: few; v_call: TRBV5-1; cdr3_aa: CASSHGTGDNSPLHF; cdr3_nt: TGCGCCAGCAGCCACGGGACAGGGGATAATTCACCCCTCCACTTT
j_call: TRBJ2-7; d_call: NA; clone_size: NA; v_call: TRBV5-6; cdr3_aa: CASSWAQGSEQYF; cdr3_nt: TGTGCCAGCAGCTGGGCGCAAGGTTCCGAGCAGTACTTC
j_call: TRBJ2-5; d_call: TRBD1; clone_size: NA; v_call: TRBV5-6; cdr3_aa: CASSQGQGAAETQYF; cdr3_nt: TGTGCCAGCAGCCAGGGACAGGGGGCTGCGGAGACCCAGTACTTC
j_call: TRBJ2-1; d_call: NA; clone_size: NA; v_call: TRBV5-4; cdr3_aa: CASTGGGQSNNEQFF; cdr3_nt: TGTGCCAGCACCGGGGGGGGACAGTCGAATAATGAGCAGTTCTTC
j_call: TRBJ1-2; d_call: TRBD1; clone_size: NA; v_call: TRBV5-1; cdr3_aa: CASSPSGTGAFAGGYTF; cdr3_nt: TGCGCCAGCAGCCCCTCCGGGACAGGGGCATTCGCGGGAGGCTACACCTTC
j_call: TRBJ1-5; d_call: NA; clone_size: NA; v_call: TRBV6-1; cdr3_aa: CASSVARSGNQPQHF; cdr3_nt: TGTGCCAGCAGTGTAGCGAGATCGGGCAATCAGCCCCAGCATTTT